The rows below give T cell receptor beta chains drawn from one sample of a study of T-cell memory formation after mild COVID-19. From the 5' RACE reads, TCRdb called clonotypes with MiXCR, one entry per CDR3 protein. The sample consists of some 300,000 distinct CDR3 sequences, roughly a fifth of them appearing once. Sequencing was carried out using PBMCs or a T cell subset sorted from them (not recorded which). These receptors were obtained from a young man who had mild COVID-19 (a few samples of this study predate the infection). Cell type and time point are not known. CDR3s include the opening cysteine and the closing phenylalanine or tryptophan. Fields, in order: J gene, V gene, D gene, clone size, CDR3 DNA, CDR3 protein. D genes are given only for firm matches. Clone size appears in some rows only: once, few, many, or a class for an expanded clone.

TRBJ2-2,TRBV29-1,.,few,TGCAGCGTTGAAGGGGGTGACACTCCCACCGGGGAGCTGTTTTTT,CSVEGGDTPTGELFF
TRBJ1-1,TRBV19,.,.,TGTGCCAGTAGGGACAGACCAAACACTGAAGCTTTCTTT,CASRDRPNTEAFF
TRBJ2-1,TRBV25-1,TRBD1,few,TGTGCCAGCAGTGCTTATTTCACCGGGACAGGGTCGAATGAGCAGTTCTTC,CASSAYFTGTGSNEQFF
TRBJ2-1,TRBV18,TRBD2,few,TGTGCCAGCTCACCCGGGGGGGCCGTGGTAAATGAGCAGTTCTTC,CASSPGGAVVNEQFF
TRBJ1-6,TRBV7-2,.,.,TGTGCCAGCAGCTTTATGGACAGACTTTCACCCCTCCACTTT,CASSFMDRLSPLHF
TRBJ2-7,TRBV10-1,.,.,TGCGCCAGCTGCGAGCAGTACTTC,CASCEQYF
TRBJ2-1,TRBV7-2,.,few,TGTGCCAGCAGCACAGTAGGTGAGCAGTTCTTC,CASSTVGEQFF
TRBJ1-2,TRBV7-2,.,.,TGTGCCAGCAGCCGTACCCAGAAGGGAGACTATGGCTACACCTTC,CASSRTQKGDYGYTF
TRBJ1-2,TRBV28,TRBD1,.,TGTGCCAGCAGGCCTCAACCGGGACAGGGGGGTGGCTACACCTTC,CASRPQPGQGGGYTF
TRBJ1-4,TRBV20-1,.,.,TGCAGTGCTAGAGACCTGACAGCGGATAATGAAAAACTGTTTTTT,CSARDLTADNEKLFF
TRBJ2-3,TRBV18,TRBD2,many,TGTGCCAGCTCACCACAGCGGGGATCCGAAGATACGCAGTATTTT,CASSPQRGSEDTQYF
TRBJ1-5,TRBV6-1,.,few,TGTGCCAGCAGTGACCAGGGACAGCCCCAGCATTTT,CASSDQGQPQHF
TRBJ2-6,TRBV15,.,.,TGTGCCACCAGCGGGATCTCTGGGGCCAACGTCCTGACTTTC,CATSGISGANVLTF
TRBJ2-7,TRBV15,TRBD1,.,TGTGCCACCAGCAGAGCCTATGATGACAGGGCCTACGAGCAGTACTTC,CATSRAYDDRAYEQYF
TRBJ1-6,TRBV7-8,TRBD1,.,TGTGCCAGCAGGGCAGGGACAGGGGGCAATAATTCACCCCTCCACTTT,CASRAGTGGNNSPLHF
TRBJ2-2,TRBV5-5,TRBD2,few,TGTGCCAGCAGCAGATATAGCGGGGGGGCTACCGGGGAGCTGTTTTTT,CASSRYSGGATGELFF
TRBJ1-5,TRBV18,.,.,TGTGCCAGCTCACTGGGTTTAAGGTCTGGCAATCAGCCCCAGCATTTT,CASSLGLRSGNQPQHF
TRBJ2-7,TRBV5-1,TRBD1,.,TGCGCCAGCGGCCAGGGGGCGAGCACTTACGAGCAGTACTTC,CASGQGASTYEQYF
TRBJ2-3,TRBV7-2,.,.,TGTGCCAGCCAGAAGGTACCCGCCTGGTCAGATACGCAGTATTTT,CASQKVPAWSDTQYF
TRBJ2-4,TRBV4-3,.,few,TGCGCCAGCAGCCAAGATAGGACTGATTATGACATTCAGTACTTC,CASSQDRTDYDIQYF
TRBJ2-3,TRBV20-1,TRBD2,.,TGCAGTGCCCTAAGCGGGGGCAGCACAGATACGCAGTATTTT,CSALSGGSTDTQYF
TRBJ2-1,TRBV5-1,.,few,TGCGCCAGCAGCTTGGGTAGTAGTCCCTACAATGAGCAGTTCTTC,CASSLGSSPYNEQFF
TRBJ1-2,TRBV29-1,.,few,TGCAGCGTTGGGTTGGGGAACTATGGCTACACCTTC,CSVGLGNYGYTF
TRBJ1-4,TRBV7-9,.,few,TGTGCCAGCAGCGAAGTCTCCCCCAATGAAAAACTGTTTTTT,CASSEVSPNEKLFF
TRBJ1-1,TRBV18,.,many,TGTGCCAGCTCACCCCAAAACACTGAAGCTTTCTTT,CASSPQNTEAFF
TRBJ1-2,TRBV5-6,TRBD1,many,TGTGCCAGCAGCAGATACTACAGGGGGCCTGGCTACACCTTC,CASSRYYRGPGYTF
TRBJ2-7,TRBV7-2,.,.,TGTGCCAGCAGCCGCCCCGGCGGGGCCTGGTACGAGCAGTACTTC,CASSRPGGAWYEQYF